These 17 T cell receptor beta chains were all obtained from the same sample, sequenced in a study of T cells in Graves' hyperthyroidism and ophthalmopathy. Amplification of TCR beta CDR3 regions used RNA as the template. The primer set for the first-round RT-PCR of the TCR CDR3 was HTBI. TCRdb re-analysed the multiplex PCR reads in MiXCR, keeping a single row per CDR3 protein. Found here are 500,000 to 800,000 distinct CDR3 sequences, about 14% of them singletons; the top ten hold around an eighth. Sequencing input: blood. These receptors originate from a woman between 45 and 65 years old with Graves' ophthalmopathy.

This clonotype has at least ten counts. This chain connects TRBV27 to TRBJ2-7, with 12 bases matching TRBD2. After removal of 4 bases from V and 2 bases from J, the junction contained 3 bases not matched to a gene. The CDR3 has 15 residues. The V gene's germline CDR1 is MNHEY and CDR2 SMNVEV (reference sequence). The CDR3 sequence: CASSSRLAGAYEQYF. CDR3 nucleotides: TGTGCCAGCAGTTCCAGACTAGCGGGAGCCTACGAGCAGTACTTC.

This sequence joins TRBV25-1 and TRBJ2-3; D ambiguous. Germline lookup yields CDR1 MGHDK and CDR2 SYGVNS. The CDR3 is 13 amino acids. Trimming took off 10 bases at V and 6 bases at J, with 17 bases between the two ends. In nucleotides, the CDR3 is TGTGCCACGTTTGGGGAAGGTTTGGATACGCAGTATTTT. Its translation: CATFGEGLDTQYF.

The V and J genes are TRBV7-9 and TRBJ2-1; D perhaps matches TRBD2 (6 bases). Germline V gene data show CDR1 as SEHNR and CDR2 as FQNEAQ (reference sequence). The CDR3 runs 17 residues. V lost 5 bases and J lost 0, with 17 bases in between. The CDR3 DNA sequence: TGTGCCAGCAGCAGCCGGGACTTGCTGAGCTCCTACAATGAGCAGTTCTTC. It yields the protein CASSSRDLLSSYNEQFF.

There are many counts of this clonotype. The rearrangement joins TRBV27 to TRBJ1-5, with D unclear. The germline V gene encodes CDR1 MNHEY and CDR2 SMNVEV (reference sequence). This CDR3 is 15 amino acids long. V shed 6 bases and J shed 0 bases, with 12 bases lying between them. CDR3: CASRGSRRSNQPQHF. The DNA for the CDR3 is TGTGCCAGCAGGGGAAGTCGACGTAGCAATCAGCCCCAGCATTTT.

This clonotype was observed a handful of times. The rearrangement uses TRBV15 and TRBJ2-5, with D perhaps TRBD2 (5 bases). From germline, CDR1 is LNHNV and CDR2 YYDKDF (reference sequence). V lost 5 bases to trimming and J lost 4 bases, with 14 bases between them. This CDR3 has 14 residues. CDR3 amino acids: CATSGRRSGETQYF. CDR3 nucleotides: TGTGCCACCAGCGGGAGAAGGAGCGGAGAGACCCAGTACTTC.

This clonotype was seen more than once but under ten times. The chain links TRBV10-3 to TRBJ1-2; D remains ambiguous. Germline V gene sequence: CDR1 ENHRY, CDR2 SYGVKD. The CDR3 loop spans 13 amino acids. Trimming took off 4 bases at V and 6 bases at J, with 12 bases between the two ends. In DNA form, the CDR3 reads TGTGCCATCAGTGTCCAGGACGCTAATGGCTACACCTTC. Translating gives CAISVQDANGYTF.

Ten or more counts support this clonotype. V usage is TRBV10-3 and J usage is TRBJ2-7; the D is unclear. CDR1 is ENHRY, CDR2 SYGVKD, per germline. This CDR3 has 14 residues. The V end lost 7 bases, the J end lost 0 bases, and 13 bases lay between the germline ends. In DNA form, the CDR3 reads TGTGCCATCAAGCCGCAGGTGCCCTCCTACGAGCAGTACTTC. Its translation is CAIKPQVPSYEQYF.

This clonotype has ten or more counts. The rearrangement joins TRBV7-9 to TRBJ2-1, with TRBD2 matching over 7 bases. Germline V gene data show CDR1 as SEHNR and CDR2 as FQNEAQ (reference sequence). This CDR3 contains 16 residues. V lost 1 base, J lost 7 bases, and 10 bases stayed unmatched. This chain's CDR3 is CASSLVLRETGNEQFF. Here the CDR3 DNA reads TGTGCCAGCAGCTTAGTGTTGCGGGAGACGGGAAATGAGCAGTTCTTC.

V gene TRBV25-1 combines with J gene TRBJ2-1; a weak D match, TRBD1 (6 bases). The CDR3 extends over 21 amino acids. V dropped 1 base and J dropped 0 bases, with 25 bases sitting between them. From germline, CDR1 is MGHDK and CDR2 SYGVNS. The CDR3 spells CASSEFHGQNLLGVSYNEQFF. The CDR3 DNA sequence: TGTGCCAGCAGTGAATTTCACGGACAGAACCTTCTTGGGGTCTCCTACAATGAGCAGTTCTTC.

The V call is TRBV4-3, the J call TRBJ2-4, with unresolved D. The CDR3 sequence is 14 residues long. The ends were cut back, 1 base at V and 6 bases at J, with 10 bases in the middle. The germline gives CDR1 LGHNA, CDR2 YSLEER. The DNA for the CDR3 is TGCGCCAGCAGCCAAGGGAAAAGGAGAAACATTCAGTACTTC. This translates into CASSQGKRRNIQYF.

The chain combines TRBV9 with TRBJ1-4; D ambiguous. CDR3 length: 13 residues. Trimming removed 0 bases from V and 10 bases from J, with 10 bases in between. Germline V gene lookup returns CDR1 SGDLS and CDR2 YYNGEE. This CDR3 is CASSVGVVAKLFF. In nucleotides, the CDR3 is TGTGCCAGCAGCGTAGGAGTGGTTGCAAAACTGTTTTTT.

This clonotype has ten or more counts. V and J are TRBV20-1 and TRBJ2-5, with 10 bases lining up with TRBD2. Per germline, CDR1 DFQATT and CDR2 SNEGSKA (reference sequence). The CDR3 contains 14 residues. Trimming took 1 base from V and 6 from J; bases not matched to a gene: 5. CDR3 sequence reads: CSARVVTSGKTQYF. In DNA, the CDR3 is TGCAGTGCTAGAGTCGTTACTAGCGGGAAGACCCAGTACTTC.

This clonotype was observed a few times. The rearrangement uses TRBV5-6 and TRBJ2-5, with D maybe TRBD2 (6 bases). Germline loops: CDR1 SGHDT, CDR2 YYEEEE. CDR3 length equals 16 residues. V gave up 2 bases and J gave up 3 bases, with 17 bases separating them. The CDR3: CASSFFVGGPKETQYF. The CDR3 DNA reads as TGTGCCAGCAGCTTCTTCGTGGGAGGCCCGAAAGAGACCCAGTACTTC.

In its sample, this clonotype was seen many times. The DNA for the CDR3 is TGTGCCAGCAGTGGGGACGGTTTCAATCAGCCCCAGCATTTT. Encoded protein: CASSGDGFNQPQHF. This rearrangement joins TRBV2 to TRBJ1-5; the D gene is possibly TRBD1 (5 bases). V was clipped by 4 bases and J by 3 bases, with 10 bases between them. Germline V CDR1 and CDR2: SNHLY, FYNNEI. The CDR3 contains 14 residues.

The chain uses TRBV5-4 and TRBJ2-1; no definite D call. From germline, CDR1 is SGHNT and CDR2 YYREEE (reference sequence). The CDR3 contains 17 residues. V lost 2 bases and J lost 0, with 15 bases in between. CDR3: CASSFKFRTSSYNEQFF. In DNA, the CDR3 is TGTGCCAGCAGCTTCAAATTCAGAACGAGCTCCTACAATGAGCAGTTCTTC.

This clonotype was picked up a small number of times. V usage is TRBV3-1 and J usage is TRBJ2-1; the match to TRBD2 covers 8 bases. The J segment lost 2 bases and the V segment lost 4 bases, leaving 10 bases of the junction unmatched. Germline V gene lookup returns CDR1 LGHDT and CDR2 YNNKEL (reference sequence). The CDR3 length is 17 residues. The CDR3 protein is CASSPLVGSGTYNEQFF. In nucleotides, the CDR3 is TGTGCCAGCAGCCCATTGGTCGGTAGCGGGACCTACAATGAGCAGTTCTTC.

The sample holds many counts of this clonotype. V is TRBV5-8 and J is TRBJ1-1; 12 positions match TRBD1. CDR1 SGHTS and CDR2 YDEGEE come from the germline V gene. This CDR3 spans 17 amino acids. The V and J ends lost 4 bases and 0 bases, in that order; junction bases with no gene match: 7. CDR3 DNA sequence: TGTGCCAGCAGCCCACTCGGGACAGGGGGCATGAACACTGAAGCTTTCTTT. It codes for CASSPLGTGGMNTEAFF. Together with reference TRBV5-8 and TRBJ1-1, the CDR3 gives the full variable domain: EAGVTQSPTHLIKTRGQQATLRCSPISGHTSVYWYQQALGLGLQFLLWYDEGEERNRGNFPPRFSGRQFPNYSSELNVNALELEDSALYLCASSPLGTGGMNTEAFFGQGTRLTVV.